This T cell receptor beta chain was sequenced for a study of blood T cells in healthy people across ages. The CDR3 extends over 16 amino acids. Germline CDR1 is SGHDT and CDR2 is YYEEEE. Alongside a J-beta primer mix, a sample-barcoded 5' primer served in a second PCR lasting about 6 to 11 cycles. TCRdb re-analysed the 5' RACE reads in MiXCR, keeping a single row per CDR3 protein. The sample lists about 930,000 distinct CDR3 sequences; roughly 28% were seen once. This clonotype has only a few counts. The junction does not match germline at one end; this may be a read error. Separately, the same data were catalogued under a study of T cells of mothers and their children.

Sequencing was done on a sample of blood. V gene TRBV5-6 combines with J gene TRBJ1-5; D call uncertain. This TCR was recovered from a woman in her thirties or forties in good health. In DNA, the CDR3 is TGTGTCAGCAGCTTGTATTCGGCGCAGGGCAATCAGCCCCAGCATTTT. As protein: CVSSLYSAQGNQPQHF.